A selection of T cell receptor beta chains follows, all from one sample in a study of cytomegalovirus exposure and HLA in healthy donors. Assay used: immunoSEQ multiplex PCR; TCRdb lists only in-frame clones, some missing. The sample includes 100,000 to 150,000 clones, approximately 90% seen only once; the top ten take 1.5% to 2%. Sequences were obtained from PBMCs. Receptors originate from a woman younger than 30 in good health and CMV-seronegative. CDR3s include the opening cysteine and the closing phenylalanine or tryptophan. The D gene is left open where the match is weak. Clone size is stated in some rows and not others, as once, few, many or a class when expanded.

D: NA
J: TRBJ2-5
V: TRBV5-1
size: NA
DNA: TGCGCCAGCAGCTCTCGACAGCTACAAGAGACCCAGTACTTC
CDR3: CASSSRQLQETQYF

D: TRBD2
J: TRBJ2-1
V: TRBV7-9
size: NA
DNA: TGTGCCAGCAGTCTGCGGGAGGACATAGACAATGAGCAGTTCTTC
CDR3: CASSLREDIDNEQFF

D: NA
J: TRBJ1-1
V: TRBV29-1
size: once
DNA: TGCAGCGTTGAAGCCCCTCTGGCAGGGAAAGCTTTCTTT
CDR3: CSVEAPLAGKAFF

D: NA
J: TRBJ2-7
V: TRBV9
size: NA
DNA: TGTGCCAGCAGCCCCGGGTCCTCGGGGAAGCAGTACTTC
CDR3: CASSPGSSGKQYF

D: NA
J: TRBJ1-2
V: TRBV19
size: NA
DNA: TGTGCCAGTACTAGGGGCGGTGGCTATGGCTACACCTTC
CDR3: CASTRGGGYGYTF

D: NA
J: TRBJ1-4
V: TRBV28
size: NA
DNA: TGTGCCAGCAGTCCCGCAGGGACTGCAACTAATGAAAAACTGTTTTTT
CDR3: CASSPAGTATNEKLFF

D: TRBD1
J: TRBJ1-2
V: TRBV10-3
size: NA
DNA: TGTGCCATCAGTGATGCGGAAGGGGACAGATTATATGGCTACACCTTC
CDR3: CAISDAEGDRLYGYTF

D: TRBD2
J: TRBJ2-5
V: TRBV10-3
size: NA
DNA: TGTGCCATCAGCGAGGGGACTAGCGGGAGCAGGGGGACCCAGTACTTC
CDR3: CAISEGTSGSRGTQYF

D: NA
J: TRBJ2-1
V: TRBV6-1
size: NA
DNA: TGTGCCAGCAGCCGACTCTTGTACAATGAGCAGTTCTTC
CDR3: CASSRLLYNEQFF

D: TRBD2
J: TRBJ2-2
V: TRBV19
size: NA
DNA: TGTGCCACCTCCTCCGGGACTACATACACCGGGGAGCTGTTTTTT
CDR3: CATSSGTTYTGELFF

D: TRBD1
J: TRBJ1-5
V: TRBV30
size: NA
DNA: TGTGCCTGGAGTGTACAGGGGACAGGTAATCAGCCCCAGCATTTT
CDR3: CAWSVQGTGNQPQHF

D: NA
J: TRBJ1-5
V: TRBV19
size: NA
DNA: TGTGCCAGTAGTAACAGGGTTAGCAATCAGCCCCAGCATTTT
CDR3: CASSNRVSNQPQHF

D: TRBD1
J: TRBJ1-2
V: TRBV5-1
size: few
DNA: TGCGCCAGCAGCTCAGCACAGGGGGATACTGGCTACACCTTC
CDR3: CASSSAQGDTGYTF

D: TRBD1
J: TRBJ2-1
V: TRBV5-6
size: NA
DNA: TGTGCCAGCAGCTTGCAACCGGGACAGGGTCATTTAGCGGAGCAGTTCTTC
CDR3: CASSLQPGQGHLAEQFF

D: TRBD2
J: TRBJ2-2
V: TRBV4-1
size: NA
DNA: TGCGCCAGCAGCCAAAACCTAGCGGTTAACACCGGGGAGCTGTTTTTT
CDR3: CASSQNLAVNTGELFF

D: NA
J: TRBJ1-2
V: TRBV5-6
size: NA
DNA: TGTGCCAGCAGCTTGTGGGAGGGGACGAATGGCTACACCTTC
CDR3: CASSLWEGTNGYTF

D: NA
J: TRBJ1-1
V: TRBV6-6
size: NA
DNA: TGTGCCAGCAGTCAGCCTTCAAGGACAGAGAACACTGAAGCTTTCTTT
CDR3: CASSQPSRTENTEAFF

D: TRBD2
J: TRBJ2-1
V: TRBV10-1
size: NA
DNA: TGCGCCAGCAGTGTCGGGGGGATCTACAATGAGCAGTTCTTC
CDR3: CASSVGGIYNEQFF

D: NA
J: TRBJ1-4
V: TRBV7-9
size: NA
DNA: TGTGCCAGCAGCTTAGGGCCGGGGGACGAAAAACTGTTTTTT
CDR3: CASSLGPGDEKLFF

D: TRBD2
J: TRBJ2-1
V: TRBV30
size: NA
DNA: TGTGCCTGGAATGGGGGACTAGCGGGAGGGATCGCCTACAATGAGCAGTTCTTC
CDR3: CAWNGGLAGGIAYNEQFF

D: TRBD2
J: TRBJ2-1
V: TRBV19
size: NA
DNA: TGTGCCAGTAGTATACAGGGACTAGGTTTTCCCGGTGAGCAGTTCTTC
CDR3: CASSIQGLGFPGEQFF

D: TRBD1
J: TRBJ1-2
V: TRBV6-1
size: NA
DNA: TGTGCCAGCAAGGACAGGGGATCCTATGGCTACACCTTC
CDR3: CASKDRGSYGYTF

D: TRBD2
J: TRBJ2-2
V: TRBV6-5
size: NA
DNA: TGTGCCAGCAGTTACACGACGGGGGGAACGCCCGGGGAGCTGTTTTTT
CDR3: CASSYTTGGTPGELFF

D: TRBD2
J: TRBJ2-1
V: TRBV5-6
size: once
DNA: TGTGCCAGCAGGCGACTAGCTAATTACAATGAGCAGTTCTTC
CDR3: CASRRLANYNEQFF

D: NA
J: TRBJ1-6
V: TRBV11-2
size: NA
DNA: TGTGCCAGCCGACCGGAGACAGCTTATAATTCACCCCTCCACTTT
CDR3: CASRPETAYNSPLHF